The 25 T cell receptor beta chains listed next were all sequenced from one sample in a study of cytomegalovirus exposure and HLA in healthy donors. 60 Vbeta and 13 Jbeta primers were used in PCR. Some clones are missing from TCRdb's copy, which holds only in-frame ones; the method was immunoSEQ multiplex PCR. This repertoire includes under 200,000 clones. Sample: PBMCs. The receptors here all came from a man under 40 in good health and CMV-seronegative.

The chain has TRBV27 and TRBJ2-7; 9 bases align to TRBD2. V gave up 1 base and J gave up 6 bases; unmatched junction bases: 7. Germline V lookup: CDR1 MNHEY, CDR2 SMNVEV (reference sequence). The CDR3 has 15 residues. The CDR3 here is CASSLYAGGRGEQYF. Here the CDR3 DNA reads TGTGCCAGCAGTTTATACGCGGGAGGGAGAGGCGAGCAGTACTTC.

The rearrangement uses TRBV14 and TRBJ2-2; TRBD2 matches at 8 bases. The V gene end was trimmed by 0 bases and the J gene end by 2 bases; junction bases not matched to a gene: 2. The CDR3 is 16 amino acids. Looked up from germline, CDR1 is SGHDN and CDR2 is FVKESK. The CDR3 bases are TGTGCCAGCAGCCAAGAACTAGCGGTTAACACCGGGGAGCTGTTTTTT. This gives the protein CASSQELAVNTGELFF. Drawing the rest from reference TRBV14 and TRBJ2-2, the complete variable domain is EAGVTQFPSHSVIEKGQTVTLRCDPISGHDNLYWYRRVMGKEIKFLLHFVKESKQDESGMPNNRFLAERTGGTYSTLKVQPAELEDSGVYFCASSQELAVNTGELFFGEGSRLTVL.

This chain links TRBV7-3 with TRBJ2-3, with unresolved D. The CDR3 is made up of 16 amino acids. V gave up 2 bases and J gave up 2 bases, with 14 bases separating them. Germline CDR1 and CDR2: SGHTA and FQGTGA. CDR3 nucleotides: TGTGCCAGCAGCTTAGGCGAGCCCGGAGTCACAGATACGCAGTATTTT. Protein product: CASSLGEPGVTDTQYF.

The rearrangement links TRBV5-1 to TRBJ1-2; D not certain. The CDR3 is made up of 14 amino acids. Germline CDR1 and CDR2: SGHRS and YFSETQ. V was clipped by 2 bases and J by 1 base, with 9 bases between them. The CDR3 DNA is TGCGCCAGCAGCTTTGAGCCCTTTAACTATGGCTACACCTTC. Amino acid sequence: CASSFEPFNYGYTF.

The chain uses TRBV11-3 and TRBJ2-1; D is uncertain. The germline V gene has CDR1 SGHNT and CDR2 YENEEA. V lost 5 bases and J 7 bases, leaving 6 bases between the germline ends. This CDR3 spans 11 amino acids. The CDR3 sequence: CASSPSNEQFF. The CDR3 DNA sequence: TGTGCCAGCAGCCCGAGTAATGAGCAGTTCTTC.

The CDR3 DNA reads TGCGCCAGCAGCCTCCCCGGGACTAGCGGCCTAGGAGCCCTATACAATGAGCAGTTCTTC. This translates into CASSLPGTSGLGALYNEQFF. The gene calls are TRBV4-1 and TRBJ2-1, with TRBD2 matching 11 bases. Per germline, CDR1 MGHRA and CDR2 YSYEKL. The CDR3 length is 20 residues. The J segment lost 4 bases and the V segment lost 4 bases, leaving 18 bases of the junction unmatched.

The gene calls are TRBV5-1 and TRBJ2-3; 9 bases are a match to TRBD2. Losses at the gene ends were 3 bases for V and 2 bases for J; bases not matched to a gene: 7. Germline CDR1 and CDR2: SGHRS and YFSETQ. The CDR3 contains 16 residues. The CDR3: CASSSLAGTFTDTQYF. CDR3 sequence (DNA): TGCGCCAGCAGCTCGCTAGCGGGGACCTTCACAGATACGCAGTATTTT.

This sequence joins TRBV11-2 and TRBJ2-3; 11 bases fit TRBD1. With V trimmed by 5 bases and J by 5 bases, 3 bases remained unmatched. CDR3 length: 14 residues. The germline gives CDR1 SGHAT, CDR2 FQNNGV. The CDR3 region has the DNA TGTGCCAGCAGCCCCGGGACAGGGGGAGATACGCAGTATTTT. This sequence encodes CASSPGTGGDTQYF.

J is TRBJ1-5 and V is TRBV10-3, with D unclear. This CDR3 region has 14 residues. V was trimmed by 1 base and J by 4 bases, leaving 8 bases between them. Germline V gene data show CDR1 as ENHRY and CDR2 as SYGVKD. The CDR3 region has the DNA TGTGCCATCAGTGAGTGGGCGGGAAATCAGCCCCAGCATTTT. Translated: CAISEWAGNQPQHF.

The chain links TRBV5-1 to TRBJ2-7, with 7 bases identical to TRBD2. Per germline, CDR1 SGHRS and CDR2 YFSETQ. Losses at the gene ends were 0 bases for V and 4 bases for J; bases not matched to a gene: 10. CDR3 length equals 16 residues. This CDR3 is CASSLGVRGVRYEQYF. The CDR3 region has the DNA TGCGCCAGCAGCTTGGGGGTACGGGGGGTGCGGTACGAGCAGTACTTC.

The chain has TRBV19 and TRBJ1-1; 7 bases agree with TRBD1. Germline V lookup: CDR1 LNHDA, CDR2 SQIVND (reference sequence). The J segment lost 5 bases and the V segment lost 0 bases, leaving 15 bases of the junction unmatched. This CDR3 is built from 18 residues. The CDR3 DNA reads as TGTGCCAGTAGTATAGACGACAGGGAATTTTTAATGGGAACTGAAGCTTTCTTT. This codes for CASSIDDREFLMGTEAFF.

The chain employs TRBV9 and TRBJ1-1; perhaps TRBD1 as D (5 bases). Trimming took off 4 bases at V and 4 bases at J, with 14 bases between the two ends. The CDR3 is 14 amino acids. CDR1 is SGDLS and CDR2 is YYNGEE in the germline V gene. CDR3 in DNA: TGTGCCAGCAGCCGAACGGGGGGAAGCACTGAAGCTTTCTTT. It specifies CASSRTGGSTEAFF. The full variable domain, in which reference TRBV9 and TRBJ1-1 provide the parts outside the CDR3, is DSGVTQTPKHLITATGQRVTLRCSPRSGDLSVYWYQQSLDQGLQFLIQYYNGEERAKGNILERFSAQQFPDLHSELNLSSLELGDSALYFCASSRTGGSTEAFFGQGTRLTVV.

The DNA of the CDR3 is TGTGCCAGCAGTGCGGGAGTCCTACACACTGAAGCTTTCTTT. It codes for CASSAGVLHTEAFF. This sequence joins TRBV25-1 and TRBJ1-1; D not resolved. The CDR3 totals 14 residues. The germline V gene has CDR1 MGHDK and CDR2 SYGVNS. V lost 4 bases, J lost 3 bases, and 12 bases lay in between.

The chain employs TRBV7-9 and TRBJ2-5; 11 positions match TRBD1. The CDR3 is 15 amino acids. V was pared by 4 bases and J by 3 bases, with 4 bases of the junction left unmatched. Germline CDR1 SEHNR, CDR2 FQNEAQ (reference sequence). CDR3 residues: CASSSPGQGEETQYF. As DNA, the CDR3 is TGTGCCAGCAGCTCGCCGGGACAGGGGGAAGAGACCCAGTACTTC.

The chain recombines TRBV9 with TRBJ2-1; 9 positions match TRBD2. This CDR3 contains 17 residues. V was clipped by 2 bases and J by 0 bases; unmatched bases: 6. Germline lookup yields CDR1 SGDLS and CDR2 YYNGEE. The CDR3 protein is CASSVSLAGVSYNEQFF. As DNA, the CDR3 is TGTGCCAGCAGCGTCAGCTTAGCGGGAGTCTCCTACAATGAGCAGTTCTTC.

V and J are TRBV10-3 and TRBJ2-2; maybe TRBD1 (6 bases). CDR1 is ENHRY and CDR2 is SYGVKD in the germline V gene. The CDR3 covers 13 residues. The V end lost 8 bases, the J end lost 4 bases, and 11 bases lay between the germline ends. CDR3: CAIGGRSTGELFF. The CDR3 nucleotides are TGTGCCATCGGGGGCCGAAGCACCGGGGAGCTGTTTTTT.

The chain is built from TRBV27 and TRBJ1-2; D unclear. Germline loops: CDR1 MNHEY, CDR2 SMNVEV (reference sequence). CDR3 size: 14 residues. The V and J ends lost 5 bases and 7 bases respectively, with 17 bases between them. This chain's CDR3 is CASSPKSWGGGYTF. The CDR3 bases are TGTGCCAGCAGTCCCAAGTCCTGGGGAGGTGGCTACACCTTC.

CDR3 region: CASSRTGVAGESETQYF. The DNA for the CDR3 is TGTGCCAGCAGCCGTACAGGCGTAGCGGGAGAATCGGAGACCCAGTACTTC. This chain connects TRBV5-6 to TRBJ2-5, with 9 bases lining up with TRBD2. The V gene's germline CDR1 is SGHDT and CDR2 YYEEEE. The CDR3 runs 17 residues. V gave up 4 bases and J gave up 5 bases; unmatched junction bases: 15.

The V gene is TRBV7-2, the J gene TRBJ2-3, with 10 bases aligning to TRBD2. Trimming removed 5 bases from V and 0 bases from J; junction bases left unmatched: 5. The CDR3 loop spans 16 amino acids. The germline V gene has CDR1 SGHTA and CDR2 FQGNSA. CDR3 protein: CASSPLSGGSTDTQYF. CDR3 nucleotides: TGTGCCAGCAGCCCCCTTAGCGGGGGGAGCACAGATACGCAGTATTTT.

This chain joins TRBV27 and TRBJ1-6, with 7 bases that match TRBD1. V lost 5 bases and J lost 8; bases outside the gene matches: 18. In germline, CDR1 is MNHEY, CDR2 SMNVEV (reference sequence). This CDR3 has 18 residues. CDR3 in DNA: TGTGCCAGCAGTCGTCGAGGGGGCCTTCGAGATTGGGATTCACCCCTCCACTTT. Amino acids: CASSRRGGLRDWDSPLHF.

The rearrangement links TRBV21-1 to TRBJ1-2; TRBD1 reflects the table's D call only, with no check against the DNA. TRBV21-1 is deemed a pseudogene. The CDR3 length is 14 residues. The DNA of the CDR3 is TGTGCCAGCAGCAAATACAAATCCAACTATGGCTACACCTTC. Protein: CASSKYKSNYGYTF.

This chain links TRBV2 with TRBJ2-7, with no clear D. The CDR3 sequence is 12 residues long. Germline-derived CDR1 and CDR2 are SNHLY and FYNNEI. Trimming left V 3 bases short and J 7 bases short, with 10 bases between. For the CDR3, the DNA is TGTGCCAGCAGTGACCATTCTAGGGAGCAGTACTTC. Protein: CASSDHSREQYF.

The J gene is TRBJ2-7, the V gene TRBV5-1; the match to TRBD1 covers 10 bases. V was clipped by 9 bases and J by 6 bases; unmatched bases: 12. The germline V gene encodes CDR1 SGHRS and CDR2 YFSETQ. The CDR3 length is 14 residues. The CDR3 is CATYAGTGAGEQYF. The CDR3 nucleotides are TGCGCCACCTACGCCGGGACAGGGGCAGGCGAGCAGTACTTC. Filled out from reference TRBV5-1 and TRBJ2-7, the complete variable domain reads KAGVTQTPRYLIKTRGQQVTLSCSPISGHRSVSWYQQTPGQGLQFLFEYFSETQRNKGNFPGRFSGRQFSNSRSEMNVSTLELGDSALYLCATYAGTGAGEQYFGPGTRLTVT.

This sequence joins TRBV5-4 and TRBJ1-5, with a weak D call TRBD1 (6 bases). Germline V gene data show CDR1 as SGHNT and CDR2 as YYREEE (reference sequence). This CDR3 spans 14 amino acids. The V end lost 2 bases, the J end lost 3 bases, and 9 bases lay between the germline ends. The CDR3 coding sequence is TGTGCCAGCAGCTTACAGGGTATCAATCAGCCCCAGCATTTT. Residues: CASSLQGINQPQHF. Full variable domain (remainder filled in from reference TRBV5-4 and TRBJ1-5): ETGVTQSPTHLIKTRGQQVTLRCSSQSGHNTVSWYQQALGQGPQFIFQYYREEENGRGNFPPRFSGLQFPNYSSELNVNALELDDSALYLCASSLQGINQPQHFGDGTRLSIL.

The chain employs TRBV30 and TRBJ1-2; D ambiguous. Germline V lookup: CDR1 GTSNPN, CDR2 SVGIG (reference sequence). V lost 0 bases and J lost 5, with 4 bases in between. The CDR3 is made up of 11 amino acids. The chain's CDR3 is CAWSVQYGYTF. The CDR3 nucleotides read TGTGCCTGGAGTGTACAATATGGCTACACCTTC.